These 25 T cell receptor beta chains were sequenced from one sample in a study of T-cell reconstitution after alpha-beta-depleted transplantation in children. A library of TCRbeta sequences, prepared with unique molecular identifiers, was generated. TCRdb recomputed calls from the PCR reads with MiXCR, one row per CDR3 protein. The profile shows 300,000 to 400,000 distinct CDR3 sequences, 15% to 20% of them singletons. Source: PBMCs, mostly from graft donor cells, taken 360 days after TCRalphabeta/CD19-depleted stem cell transplant. The receptors stem from a male patient aged 2-9 years who had a stem cell transplant for acute lymphoblastic leukemia, so the T cells may come from the graft donor.

The V and J genes are TRBV5-1 and TRBJ2-5; 7 bases line up with TRBD1. Trimming at V came to 0 bases and at J to 4 bases, leaving 9 bases not matched to a gene. Germline V gene lookup returns CDR1 SGHRS and CDR2 YFSETQ. The CDR3 is 16 amino acids. The CDR3 DNA sequence: TGCGCCAGCAGCTTGGAGGGGGCGCCAGGGCCAGAGACCCAGTACTTC. Its translation is CASSLEGAPGPETQYF.

This clonotype was counted at least ten times. V gene TRBV5-1 combines with J gene TRBJ2-5; 8 bases line up with TRBD1. This CDR3 is 16 amino acids long. Germline loops: CDR1 SGHRS, CDR2 YFSETQ. Trimming removed 1 base from V and 2 bases from J; junction bases left unmatched: 7. This chain's CDR3 is CASSLLFRQGQETQYF. In DNA form, the CDR3 reads TGCGCCAGCAGCTTGCTCTTCCGACAGGGGCAAGAGACCCAGTACTTC.

This clonotype was seen a few times. The rearrangement uses TRBV12-3 or TRBV12-4 and TRBJ2-4; D gene unclear. Trimming cost V 3 bases and J 7 bases, with 7 bases left between them. The CDR3 contains 12 residues. The CDR3 sequence: CASSFLQNIQYF. The CDR3 DNA reads as TGTGCCAGCAGTTTCCTCCAGAACATTCAGTACTTC.

A few counts support this clonotype. This chain connects TRBV20-1 to TRBJ2-6, with unresolved D. V was trimmed by 2 bases and J by 0 bases, leaving 8 bases between them. This CDR3 contains 15 residues. Germline lookup yields CDR1 DFQATT and CDR2 SNEGSKA (reference sequence). CDR3 DNA: TGCAGTGCTAGACGTCCCCTCTCTGGGGCCAACGTCCTGACTTTC. Encoded protein: CSARRPLSGANVLTF.

In its sample, this clonotype was seen many times. The V call is TRBV7-9, the J call TRBJ1-1; 8 nucleotides match TRBD1. From germline, CDR1 is SEHNR and CDR2 FQNEAQ (reference sequence). The CDR3 has 17 residues. The junction had 18 bases not matched to a gene; V was cut back by 6 bases and J by 6 bases. The CDR3 is CASRSSGWDRRQPEAFF. The CDR3, as DNA: TGTGCCAGCAGGTCATCTGGGTGGGACAGGCGGCAACCTGAAGCTTTCTTT.

This clonotype was counted a few times. V gene TRBV7-8 combines with J gene TRBJ1-4; 7 bases agree with TRBD1. CDR3 length: 13 residues. V trimming: 8 bases; J trimming: 0 bases; junction bases outside the gene matches: 0. The germline gives CDR1 SGHVS, CDR2 FQNEAQ. DNA for the CDR3: TGTGCCAGCGGGACAGCAACTAATGAAAAACTGTTTTTT. Translated: CASGTATNEKLFF.

This chain links TRBV11-2 with TRBJ2-1; no firm D call. CDR1 and CDR2 (germline): SGHAT, FQNNGV. Deletions cut 5 bases from V and 5 bases from J, with 22 bases between. There are 17 residues in the CDR3. CDR3 residues: CASSPYDALPPNNEQFF. In DNA, the CDR3 is TGTGCCAGCAGCCCTTACGACGCCTTGCCCCCCAACAATGAGCAGTTCTTC.

This clonotype was counted only a few times. The rearrangement uses TRBV4-3 and TRBJ2-7; tentatively, D is TRBD2 (6 bases). From germline, CDR1 is LGHNA and CDR2 YSLEER. This CDR3 contains 15 residues. V lost 1 base to trimming and J lost 1 base, with 11 bases between them. The CDR3 loop reads CASSQGTSLSYEQYF. The CDR3 coding sequence is TGCGCCAGCAGCCAAGGAACTAGCCTTTCCTACGAGCAGTACTTC.

The CDR3 loop reads CASSLGQGRRTGELFF. The CDR3 coding sequence is TGTGCCAGCAGCTTGGGGCAGGGACGGAGGACCGGGGAGCTGTTTTTT. The chain combines TRBV7-9 with TRBJ2-2; either TRBD1 or TRBD2 may fit D (5 bases each). V was pared by 3 bases and J by 5 bases, with 16 bases between. The CDR3 has 16 amino acids. Germline V gene sequence: CDR1 SEHNR, CDR2 FQNEAQ (reference sequence).

This clonotype occurred a few times. J is TRBJ1-6 and V is TRBV10-3, with 7 positions matching TRBD1. CDR3 length equals 13 residues. Unmatched junction bases numbered 1, after V lost 6 bases and J lost 5 bases. CDR1 is ENHRY, CDR2 SYGVKD, per germline. The CDR3 DNA reads as TGTGCCATCAGCGGACAGGATAATTCACCCCTCCACTTT. Translating gives CAISGQDNSPLHF.

The chain joins TRBV4-3 to TRBJ2-2; TRBD2 agrees at 8 bases. The trim removed 0 bases at V and 5 bases at J, leaving 5 bases unmatched. The germline CDR1 and CDR2 sequences are LGHNA and YSLEER. The CDR3 length is 16 residues. The CDR3 region has the DNA TGCGCCAGCAGCCAAGATCGGGGGGGCCGAACCGGGGAGCTGTTTTTT. Its protein product is CASSQDRGGRTGELFF.

The chain joins TRBV4-1 to TRBJ2-7; no definite D call. Germline V lookup: CDR1 MGHRA, CDR2 YSYEKL. The CDR3 spans 16 residues. V gave up 0 bases and J gave up 5 bases, with 17 bases separating them. CDR3 coding DNA: TGCGCCAGCAGCCAAGATTATGAAGGAATTGCCGACGAGCAGTACTTC. This translates into CASSQDYEGIADEQYF.

The chain couples TRBV7-2 to TRBJ2-7, with D unclear. Trimming removed 5 bases at V and 0 bases at J, with 20 bases between. The CDR3 consists of 17 residues. CDR1 and CDR2 (germline): SGHTA, FQGNSA. The CDR3 reads CASSPAQPTHPSYEQYF. The CDR3, as DNA: TGTGCCAGCAGCCCAGCCCAGCCGACTCACCCCTCCTACGAGCAGTACTTC.

This clonotype was counted between two and nine times. This chain links TRBV15 with TRBJ2-1; D remains unclear. Germline V gene data show CDR1 as LNHNV and CDR2 as YYDKDF (reference sequence). V was shortened by 0 bases and J by 12 bases, with 12 bases between the two germline ends. This CDR3 has 13 residues. CDR3 bases: TGTGCCACCAGCAGAGATCGTCGGACCTCGCAGTTCTTC. This sequence encodes CATSRDRRTSQFF.

This clonotype has more than one count but fewer than ten. The chain is built from TRBV4-1 and TRBJ2-7; D possibly corresponds to TRBD1 (6 bases). Deletions cut 0 bases from V and 5 bases from J, with 11 bases between. CDR3 size: 14 residues. CDR1 and CDR2 (germline): MGHRA, YSYEKL. CDR3 DNA: TGCGCCAGCAGCCAAGACAGGGGTCAGGACGAGCAGTACTTC. Its translation is CASSQDRGQDEQYF.

There are a few counts of this clonotype. The rearrangement uses TRBV5-6 and TRBJ2-6; tentatively, D is TRBD1 (5 bases). The CDR3 is 16 amino acids. The ends were cut back, 3 bases at V and 5 bases at J, with 15 bases in the middle. Germline loops: CDR1 SGHDT, CDR2 YYEEEE. CDR3 nucleotides: TGTGCCAGCAGCTCCTCTAGGACAAAGTGGGCCAACGTCCTGACTTTC. Its protein product is CASSSSRTKWANVLTF.

The chain combines TRBV4-3 with TRBJ2-1; 9 nucleotides agree with TRBD1. The germline V gene encodes CDR1 LGHNA and CDR2 YSLEER. The CDR3 runs to 15 residues. The ends lost 6 bases at V and 3 bases at J; junction bases unmatched: 6. The CDR3 region is CASRRGTGHYNEQFF. CDR3 DNA: TGCGCCAGCAGGCGCGGGACAGGGCACTACAATGAGCAGTTCTTC.

This clonotype was picked up many times. The rearrangement uses TRBV20-1 and TRBJ2-5; 10 positions agree with TRBD1. This CDR3 has 14 amino acids. V lost 5 bases, J lost 3 bases, and 6 bases stayed unmatched. Germline V gene lookup returns CDR1 DFQATT and CDR2 SNEGSKA (reference sequence). For the CDR3, the DNA is TGCAGTGCTTCCTCCGGGACAGGGGAAGAGACCCAGTACTTC. Amino acid sequence: CSASSGTGEETQYF.

This clonotype was counted a few times. The genes are TRBV4-3 and TRBJ2-1; possible D gene TRBD2, 5 bases. CDR3 size: 13 residues. The V gene's germline CDR1 is LGHNA and CDR2 YSLEER. V lost 0 bases and J 9 bases, leaving 9 bases between the germline ends. The CDR3 bases are TGCGCCAGCAGCCAAGATCGGACTGGTGAGCAGTTCTTC. This translates into CASSQDRTGEQFF.

The genes are TRBV11-2 and TRBJ2-7, with D possibly matching TRBD2 (6 bases). Between the trimmed V and J ends, which lost 7 bases and 4 bases, there was a span of 14 bases. The CDR3 runs to 13 residues. The germline CDR1 and CDR2 sequences are SGHAT and FQNNGV. The CDR3 DNA reads as TGTGCCAGCAACCAACTCAGCGGGTACGAGCAGTACTTC. Translating gives CASNQLSGYEQYF.

This clonotype was seen ten or more times. The V and J genes are TRBV12-3 or TRBV12-4 and TRBJ2-1; 12 nucleotides match TRBD2. J gave up 7 bases and V 4 bases, and 20 bases lay outside the gene matches. The CDR3 consists of 20 residues. CDR3 nucleotides: TGTGCCAGCAGTTCCCCTATTGAGACTAGCGGGAGAGGGGGGAGGAATGAGCAGTTCTTC. Amino acids: CASSSPIETSGRGGRNEQFF.

The table lists this clonotype with a few counts. The V and J genes are TRBV29-1 and TRBJ2-3, with D perhaps TRBD1 or TRBD2 (5 bases each). This CDR3 has 11 residues. Trimming shortened V by 6 bases and J by 6 bases, and 10 bases separated the two germline ends. Per the germline V gene, CDR1 is SQVTM and CDR2 is ANQGSEA. The CDR3 nucleotides read TGCAGCGTCGCTGAGGGGGATACGCAGTATTTT. Translating gives CSVAEGDTQYF.

This clonotype was observed a handful of times. This chain uses TRBV28 with TRBJ1-1; D unclear. Germline values: CDR1 MDHEN, CDR2 SYDVKM. Trimming removed 6 bases from V and 2 bases from J, with 10 bases in between. The CDR3 extends over 13 amino acids. The CDR3 bases are TGTGCCAGCAGCGGCAGATCAAACACTGAAGCTTTCTTT. This translates into CASSGRSNTEAFF. The whole variable domain, filled in from reference TRBV28 and TRBJ1-1, reads DVKVTQSSRYLVKRTGEKVFLECVQDMDHENMFWYRQDPGLGLRLIYFSYDVKMKEKGDIPEGYSVSREKKERFSLILESASTNQTSMYLCASSGRSNTEAFFGQGTRLTVV.

This chain links TRBV4-3 with TRBJ2-6; 7 bases line up with TRBD1. After removal of 4 bases from V and 1 base from J, the junction contained 4 bases not matched to a gene. CDR3 length equals 16 residues. CDR1 and CDR2 (germline): LGHNA, YSLEER. CDR3 residues: CASSPEDRSGANVLTF. CDR3 nucleotide sequence: TGCGCCAGCAGCCCCGAGGACAGGTCTGGGGCCAACGTCCTGACTTTC.

This clonotype was picked up a small number of times. The chain uses TRBV28 and TRBJ2-6; 10 bases align to TRBD1. With 4 bases clipped from V and 2 bases from J, the junction kept 11 bases outside the gene matches. This CDR3 is built from 19 residues. Germline V lookup: CDR1 MDHEN, CDR2 SYDVKM. CDR3 loop: CASSSPPGQGFPGANVLTF. CDR3 DNA: TGTGCCAGCAGTTCGCCGCCGGGACAGGGGTTTCCTGGGGCCAACGTCCTGACTTTC. The full variable domain, completed using reference TRBV28 and TRBJ2-6, is DVKVTQSSRYLVKRTGEKVFLECVQDMDHENMFWYRQDPGLGLRLIYFSYDVKMKEKGDIPEGYSVSREKKERFSLILESASTNQTSMYLCASSSPPGQGFPGANVLTFGAGSRLTVL.